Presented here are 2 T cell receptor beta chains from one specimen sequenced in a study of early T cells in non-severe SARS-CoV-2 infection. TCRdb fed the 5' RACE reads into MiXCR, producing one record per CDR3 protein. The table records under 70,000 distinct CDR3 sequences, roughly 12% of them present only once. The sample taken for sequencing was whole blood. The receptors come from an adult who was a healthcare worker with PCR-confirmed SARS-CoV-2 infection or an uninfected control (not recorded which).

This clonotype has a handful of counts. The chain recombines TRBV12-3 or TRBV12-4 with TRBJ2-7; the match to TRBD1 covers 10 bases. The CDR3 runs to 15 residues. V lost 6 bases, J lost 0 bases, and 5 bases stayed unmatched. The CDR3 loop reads CASSRGQGSSYEQYF. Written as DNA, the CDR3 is TGTGCCAGCAGCCGGGGACAGGGGAGCTCCTACGAGCAGTACTTC.

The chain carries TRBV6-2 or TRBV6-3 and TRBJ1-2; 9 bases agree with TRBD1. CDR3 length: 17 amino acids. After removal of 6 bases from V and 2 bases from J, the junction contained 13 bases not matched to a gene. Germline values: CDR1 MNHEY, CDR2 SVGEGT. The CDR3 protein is CASRGSGQGSINYGYTF. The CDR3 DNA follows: TGTGCCAGCAGGGGATCGGGACAGGGTTCCATCAACTATGGCTACACCTTC.